Below, 13 T cell receptor beta chains from the same sample are listed, as sequenced in a study of blood T cell repertoires in COVID-19. Some clones are missing from TCRdb's copy, which holds only in-frame ones; the method was immunoSEQ multiplex PCR. The table shows approximately 110,000 clones, with roughly 80% occurring only once. The sample consisted of peripheral blood. Every receptor here comes from a woman aged 80 or over with acute or convalescent COVID-19.

The CDR3 sequence: CASSPSQGAHGNTIYF. The CDR3 bases are TGTGCCAGCAGCCCGTCACAGGGGGCGCATGGAAACACCATATATTTT. The chain couples TRBV7-8 to TRBJ1-3; 9 nucleotides align to TRBD1. Germline CDR1 reads SGHVS; CDR2 reads FQNEAQ. The CDR3 runs 16 residues. Trimming took 5 bases from V and 3 from J; bases not matched to a gene: 8.

The chain employs TRBV10-3 and TRBJ2-5; TRBD2 might be the D (6 bases). The V end was cut by 0 bases, the J end by 4 bases, with 15 bases between. This CDR3 contains 16 residues. Germline V gene sequence: CDR1 ENHRY, CDR2 SYGVKD. Written as DNA, the CDR3 is TGTGCCATCAGTGAGTCGGGGGAGGCTAGTGGAGAGACCCAGTACTTC. Protein: CAISESGEASGETQYF.

V is TRBV29-1 and J is TRBJ2-5; no reliable D call. Germline-derived CDR1 and CDR2 are SQVTM and ANQGSEA. The CDR3 consists of 14 residues. V gave up 4 bases and J gave up 4 bases, with 16 bases separating them. CDR3 amino acids: CSVVLLVSSETQYF. The CDR3 nucleotides read TGCAGCGTTGTCCTTCTAGTATCCTCAGAGACCCAGTACTTC. The whole variable domain, filled in from reference TRBV29-1 and TRBJ2-5, reads SAVISQKPSRDICQRGTSLTIQCQVDSQVTMMFWYRQQPGQSLTLIATANQGSEATYESGFVIDKFPISRPNLTFSTLTVSNMSPEDSSIYLCSVVLLVSSETQYFGPGTRLLVL.

The chain employs TRBV18 and TRBJ2-4; TRBD1 matches 7 bases. The CDR3 extends over 16 amino acids. Looked up from germline, CDR1 is KGHSH and CDR2 is LQKENI. The trim removed 3 bases at V and 1 base at J, leaving 6 bases unmatched. The CDR3 reads CASSPSEGAAKNIQYF. The CDR3 nucleotides read TGTGCCAGCTCACCGAGTGAGGGGGCTGCCAAAAACATTCAGTACTTC.

This chain joins TRBV5-1 and TRBJ2-1; D is possibly TRBD2 (5 bases). CDR3 length: 15 residues. V lost 0 bases to trimming and J lost 3 bases, with 10 bases between them. Germline CDR1 SGHRS, CDR2 YFSETQ. The CDR3 bases are TGCGCCAGCAGCTTGGATCTAGGAGGCTACAATGAGCAGTTCTTC. This codes for CASSLDLGGYNEQFF.

This clone was observed once. This chain links TRBV19 with TRBJ1-5; D not resolved. CDR3 length equals 12 residues. Germline-derived CDR1 and CDR2 are LNHDA and SQIVND (reference sequence). V was cut by 6 bases and J by 7 bases, with 10 bases left in between. This CDR3 reads CASRTSEQPQHF. For the CDR3, the DNA is TGTGCCAGTAGAACTAGCGAACAGCCCCAGCATTTT.

This chain connects TRBV18 to TRBJ2-3; 13 bases map to TRBD2. CDR1 is KGHSH and CDR2 is LQKENI in the germline V gene. The V gene end was trimmed by 3 bases and the J gene end by 5 bases; junction bases not matched to a gene: 14. This CDR3 contains 19 residues. The CDR3 spells CASSPRRLAGGGGGDTQYF. The DNA of the CDR3 is TGTGCCAGCTCACCCCGCAGACTAGCGGGAGGAGGAGGGGGAGATACGCAGTATTTT.

The chain combines TRBV5-4 with TRBJ2-3, with 10 bases matching TRBD2. This CDR3 has 14 amino acids. The V gene end was trimmed by 1 base and the J gene end by 5 bases; junction bases not matched to a gene: 1. Germline loops: CDR1 SGHNT, CDR2 YYREEE (reference sequence). CDR3 DNA sequence: TGTGCCAGCAGCTTGCTAGCGGGAGTAGATACGCAGTATTTT. As protein: CASSLLAGVDTQYF.

This clone has just one count. The V and J genes are TRBV7-2 and TRBJ1-2, with 10 positions matching TRBD1. The CDR3 loop spans 15 amino acids. From germline, CDR1 is SGHTA and CDR2 FQGNSA. V dropped 2 bases and J dropped 3; count of bases not matched to a gene: 3. CDR3 sequence: CASSLIGTGDYGYTF. The CDR3 nucleotides are TGTGCCAGCAGCTTAATCGGGACAGGGGACTATGGCTACACCTTC. The complete variable domain, with remaining parts taken from reference TRBV7-2 and TRBJ1-2, reads GAGVSQSPSNKVTEKGKDVELRCDPISGHTALYWYRQSLGQGLEFLIYFQGNSAPDKSGLPSDRFSAERTGGSVSTLTIQRTQQEDSAVYLCASSLIGTGDYGYTFGSGTRLTVV.

The sample holds one count of this clone. The rearrangement links TRBV2 to TRBJ1-1, with TRBD1 identical over 7 bases. Germline V gene lookup returns CDR1 SNHLY and CDR2 FYNNEI. The CDR3 spans 16 residues. Trimming cost V 5 bases and J 9 bases; bases outside gene matches: 18. CDR3 residues: CASSPGQALGTIKAFF. CDR3 nucleotide sequence: TGTGCCAGCAGTCCTGGACAGGCCCTGGGAACCATTAAAGCTTTCTTT.

The chain recombines TRBV7-9 with TRBJ2-1; 7 nucleotides agree with TRBD2. The V segment lost 5 bases and the J segment 7 bases; nucleotides outside the gene matches: 8. CDR1 and CDR2 from the germline V gene are SEHNR and FQNEAQ (reference sequence). The CDR3 loop spans 14 amino acids. The CDR3 DNA reads TGTGCCAGCAGCCCCCTGAGGGAGGGGAATGAGCAGTTCTTC. As protein: CASSPLREGNEQFF. Full variable domain (remainder filled in from reference TRBV7-9 and TRBJ2-1): DTGVSQNPRHKITKRGQNVTFRCDPISEHNRLYWYRQTLGQGPEFLTYFQNEAQLEKSRLLSDRFSAERPKGSFSTLEIQRTEQGDSAMYLCASSPLREGNEQFFGPGTRLTVL.

The V call is TRBV2, the J call TRBJ1-5; tentative D call: TRBD1 (5 bases). CDR3 length equals 15 residues. Germline CDR1 is SNHLY and CDR2 is FYNNEI. The V gene lost 4 bases and the J gene lost 6 bases, with 16 bases spanning the gap. The CDR3 here is CASSGSFQGIQPQHF. CDR3 sequence (DNA): TGTGCCAGCAGTGGATCATTTCAGGGTATTCAGCCCCAGCATTTT.

The CDR3 reads CATSRRTSDNEQFF. The CDR3, as DNA: TGTGCCACCAGCAGGCGGACTAGCGACAATGAGCAGTTCTTC. The chain carries TRBV15 and TRBJ2-1, with 9 bases aligning to TRBD2. The germline gives CDR1 LNHNV, CDR2 YYDKDF (reference sequence). The CDR3 is made up of 14 amino acids. The V gene end was trimmed by 3 bases and the J gene end by 5 bases; junction bases not matched to a gene: 2. The full variable domain, in which reference TRBV15 and TRBJ2-1 provide the parts outside the CDR3, is DAMVIQNPRYQVTQFGKPVTLSCSQTLNHNVMYWYQQKSSQAPKLLFHYYDKDFNNEADTPDNFQSRRPNTSFCFLDIRSPGLGDTAMYLCATSRRTSDNEQFFGPGTRLTVL.